The 16 T cell receptor beta chains given below trace back to one sample, sequenced in a study of blood T cells in healthy people across ages. A sample-barcoded 5' primer and a J-beta primer mix were used in a second PCR of roughly 6 to 11 cycles. Each CDR3 protein gets one entry after TCRdb re-called the 5' RACE reads with MiXCR. Of over 1,500,000 distinct CDR3 sequences listed, roughly two fifths are singletons. The sequenced sample consisted of blood. The receptors were gathered from a human donor in good health.

The chain uses TRBV10-3 and TRBJ2-1; the match to TRBD2 covers 10 bases. The CDR3 totals 14 residues. The germline gives CDR1 ENHRY, CDR2 SYGVKD. J gave up 9 bases and V 7 bases, and 9 bases lay outside the gene matches. The CDR3 reads CAINTSGVYLEQFF. The CDR3 DNA reads TGTGCCATCAATACTAGCGGGGTTTATCTTGAGCAGTTCTTC.

This clonotype was seen a handful of times. This chain uses TRBV11-2 with TRBJ2-7; 7 bases are shared with TRBD1. Germline loops: CDR1 SGHAT, CDR2 FQNNGV. This CDR3 is built from 15 residues. The V segment lost 1 base and the J segment 6 bases; nucleotides outside the gene matches: 9. CDR3 in amino acids: CASSLGYRGDFEQYF. Written as DNA, the CDR3 is TGTGCCAGCAGCTTAGGGTACAGGGGAGACTTCGAGCAGTACTTC. Using reference TRBV11-2 and TRBJ2-7 for the parts outside the CDR3, the full variable domain is EAGVAQSPRYKIIEKRQSVAFWCNPISGHATLYWYQQILGQGPKLLIQFQNNGVVDDSQLPKDRFSAERLKGVDSTLKIQPAKLEDSAVYLCASSLGYRGDFEQYFGPGTRLTVT.

The chain carries TRBV28 and TRBJ1-1; D may be TRBD1 (5 bases). Germline-derived CDR1 and CDR2 are MDHEN and SYDVKM. Trimming cost V 7 bases and J 2 bases, with 29 bases left between them. This CDR3 is built from 19 residues. CDR3 residues: CASTDRGPFHPLGNTEAFF. CDR3 sequence (DNA): TGTGCCAGCACCGATCGGGGACCCTTCCACCCACTGGGAAACACTGAAGCTTTCTTT.

This clonotype occurred a few times. The V call is TRBV20-1, the J call TRBJ1-2; D is unresolved. This CDR3 comprises 13 residues. V was clipped by 6 bases and J by 2 bases, with 13 bases between them. CDR1 is DFQATT, CDR2 SNEGSKA, per germline (reference sequence). CDR3 coding DNA: TGCAGTGCGCTATTCATGAGGAACTATGGCTACACCTTC. Translated: CSALFMRNYGYTF.

V gene TRBV6-6 combines with J gene TRBJ2-3, with TRBD1 matching 8 bases. Germline assignment: CDR1 MNHNY and CDR2 SVGAGI (reference sequence). V lost 4 bases and J lost 14; bases outside the gene matches: 8. The CDR3 extends over 12 amino acids. This CDR3 is CASSSSDRARYF. The CDR3 DNA reads as TGTGCCAGCAGTTCCTCGGACAGGGCAAGGTATTTT.

The chain couples TRBV29-1 to TRBJ2-3; D gene unclear. The CDR3 is 13 amino acids. Trimming took off 6 bases at V and 1 base at J, with 11 bases between the two ends. Germline CDR1 reads SQVTM; CDR2 reads ANQGSEA. This CDR3 reads CSVPWAGTDTQYF. The CDR3 coding sequence is TGCAGCGTCCCGTGGGCGGGCACAGATACGCAGTATTTT.

This chain connects TRBV4-2 to TRBJ2-3; 10 nucleotides align to TRBD2. V lost 2 bases to trimming and J lost 4 bases; unmatched junction nucleotides: 6. This CDR3 contains 16 residues. CDR1 is LGHNA, CDR2 YNFKEQ, per germline. This chain's CDR3 is CASSQYSSGGADTQYF. CDR3 DNA: TGTGCCAGCAGCCAATATTCTAGCGGGGGAGCAGATACGCAGTATTTT.

CDR3 bases: TGTGCCAGCAGCTCCGGACTACACCTGGGGCAGTTCTTC. It specifies CASSSGLHLGQFF. This rearrangement joins TRBV7-6 to TRBJ2-1; D perhaps matches TRBD2 (6 bases). V lost 4 bases, J lost 12 bases, and 16 bases lay in between. This CDR3 region has 13 residues. Germline V gene data show CDR1 as SGHVS and CDR2 as FNYEAQ.

This clonotype appeared many times. The chain combines TRBV7-2 with TRBJ1-2; the D is unclear. Germline lookup yields CDR1 SGHTA and CDR2 FQGNSA. This CDR3 region has 11 residues. The V gene lost 3 bases and the J gene lost 8 bases, with 7 bases spanning the gap. CDR3 amino acids: CASSFYNGYTF. CDR3 DNA: TGTGCCAGCAGCTTTTATAACGGCTACACCTTC.

This chain connects TRBV29-1 to TRBJ1-1; D call uncertain. V dropped 1 base and J dropped 5 bases, with 11 bases sitting between them. The CDR3 covers 13 residues. CDR1 and CDR2 (germline): SQVTM, ANQGSEA. CDR3 bases: TGCAGCGTTGAAGGGCGCTCGGGGACTGAAGCTTTCTTT. It codes for CSVEGRSGTEAFF.

This sequence joins TRBV30 and TRBJ2-1, with TRBD1 matching 8 bases. CDR1 GTSNPN and CDR2 SVGIG come from the germline V gene (reference sequence). The CDR3 covers 18 residues. Germline trimming cut 0 bases from V and 5 bases from J; bases unmatched to any gene: 15. CDR3 residues: CAWSVFGQGPLQNNEQFF. The CDR3 nucleotides are TGTGCCTGGAGTGTATTTGGACAGGGCCCACTTCAGAACAATGAGCAGTTCTTC.

The chain links TRBV4-1 to TRBJ1-2; D is undetermined. This CDR3 comprises 14 residues. Germline V gives CDR1 MGHRA, CDR2 YSYEKL. Trimming took off 0 bases at V and 7 bases at J, with 12 bases between the two ends. The CDR3 nucleotides read TGCGCCAGCAGCCAAGATTCCCTCGAATTTGGCTACACCTTC. It encodes CASSQDSLEFGYTF.

This clonotype was seen at least ten times. This chain uses TRBV7-2 with TRBJ2-7; D is perhaps TRBD1 (5 bases). The CDR3 is 12 amino acids. Germline lookup yields CDR1 SGHTA and CDR2 FQGNSA. V was cut by 5 bases and J by 6 bases, with 11 bases left in between. The CDR3 coding sequence is TGTGCCAGCAGCCAGCAGGGAAGCGAGCAGTACTTC. Amino acid sequence: CASSQQGSEQYF.

This clonotype was picked up a small number of times. The rearrangement links TRBV28 to TRBJ1-6; D is unresolved. This CDR3 is built from 15 residues. Germline CDR1 reads MDHEN; CDR2 reads SYDVKM. With 5 bases removed from V and 10 bases from J, the gap between germline ends came to 18 bases. The DNA of the CDR3 is TGTGCCAGCAGTCTCATGACTTCCGCGCGGTCACCCCTCCACTTT. Amino acid sequence: CASSLMTSARSPLHF.

The rearrangement joins TRBV7-9 to TRBJ2-1; D is perhaps TRBD2 (5 bases). The V end was cut by 6 bases, the J end by 3 bases, with 15 bases between. The CDR3 runs to 15 residues. Germline-derived CDR1 and CDR2 are SEHNR and FQNEAQ (reference sequence). CDR3 protein: CASSMASGYYNEQFF. As DNA, the CDR3 is TGTGCCAGCAGTATGGCGAGCGGTTACTACAATGAGCAGTTCTTC.

This clonotype has only a few counts. The chain links TRBV7-9 to TRBJ1-1; 8 positions agree with TRBD1. CDR3 size: 14 residues. Trimming at V came to 5 bases and at J to 4 bases, leaving 6 bases not matched to a gene. CDR1 is SEHNR, CDR2 FQNEAQ, per germline (reference sequence). The CDR3 here is CASSVTGVGTEAFF. The CDR3 DNA reads as TGTGCCAGCAGCGTGACAGGGGTCGGCACTGAAGCTTTCTTT.